This is a list of T cell receptor beta chains from one sample in a study of T cells in Graves' hyperthyroidism and ophthalmopathy. Via MiXCR, TCRdb re-called the multiplex PCR reads, giving one row per CDR3 protein. The table shows 480,000 or so distinct CDR3 sequences, with approximately 48% occurring only once. Sequenced sample: peripheral blood or thyroid tissue (not recorded which). The receptor set was obtained from an adult woman with Graves' disease, either hyperthyroidism or ophthalmopathy (not recorded which). CDR3s include the opening cysteine and the closing phenylalanine or tryptophan.

J: TRBJ2-7
V: TRBV5-1
CDR3: CASSLQPGQGNEHYF

J: TRBJ1-1
V: TRBV10-2
CDR3: CASSWDRSVGTEAFF

J: TRBJ1-4
V: TRBV10-3
CDR3: CATGTGMRKLFF

J: TRBJ2-7
V: TRBV7-9
CDR3: CASSYGWGLSYEQYF

J: TRBJ1-1
V: TRBV10-3
CDR3: CAISPDPSEQYFGPGTEAFF

J: TRBJ2-7
V: TRBV20-1
CDR3: CSARDGTGAAHEQYF

J: TRBJ2-5
V: TRBV10-3
CDR3: CAISESGTYQETQYF

J: TRBJ2-7
V: TRBV6-2/TRBV6-3
CDR3: CASSYVGGEQYF

J: TRBJ1-4
V: TRBV27
CDR3: CASSLQRYNEKLFF

J: TRBJ2-5
V: TRBV5-5
CDR3: CASSRVGGNQETQYF

J: TRBJ1-2
V: TRBV7-2
CDR3: CASSPRMTGSYGYTF

J: TRBJ2-3
V: TRBV10-3
CDR3: CAIKLAATSTDTQYF

J: TRBJ1-1
V: TRBV12-3/TRBV12-4
CDR3: CASNTGGGQENTEAFF

J: TRBJ2-2
V: TRBV5-1
CDR3: CASSPMEAANTGELFF

J: TRBJ2-7
V: TRBV7-6
CDR3: CASSPGGASSDEQYF

J: TRBJ1-1
V: TRBV25-1
CDR3: CASSAMASPEAFF

J: TRBJ1-1
V: TRBV7-2
CDR3: CASSRLGQGNTEAFF

J: TRBJ1-2
V: TRBV20-1
CDR3: CSARALGAGWDYGYTF

J: TRBJ2-1
V: TRBV11-2
CDR3: CATSTGAYNEQFF

J: TRBJ1-1
V: TRBV6-6
CDR3: CASSSKQGGNTEAFF

J: TRBJ2-5
V: TRBV10-3
CDR3: CATREAGRWTQYF